Each of the 10 T cell receptor beta chains below was sequenced from the same sample in a study of T cell responses to AZD1222 COVID-19 vaccine. Only in-frame clones appear in the TCRdb table, and some are missing; sequencing was by immunoSEQ multiplex PCR. The sample lists 110,000 to 150,000 clones; 70% to 90% were seen once. The source material was peripheral blood, sampled on day 0 of AZD1222 vaccination. Receptors were obtained from an adult in good health.

The table lists this clone with a count of one. J is TRBJ2-1 and V is TRBV28; 12 bases map to TRBD2. This CDR3 spans 16 amino acids. Per the germline V gene, CDR1 is MDHEN and CDR2 is SYDVKM. Unmatched junction bases numbered 5, after V lost 8 bases and J lost 0 bases. CDR3 amino acids: CASLTTSGSSYNEQFF. For the CDR3, the DNA is TGTGCCAGCCTGACGACTAGCGGGAGCTCCTACAATGAGCAGTTCTTC.

The chain employs TRBV19 and TRBJ2-3; TRBD2 matches at 7 bases. The CDR3 contains 15 residues. Germline lookup yields CDR1 LNHDA and CDR2 SQIVND (reference sequence). Trimming removed 7 bases from V and 0 bases from J; junction bases left unmatched: 7. The CDR3 here is CASTQLATSTDTQYF. The CDR3, as DNA: TGTGCCAGTACCCAACTAGCGACTAGCACAGATACGCAGTATTTT.

This sequence joins TRBV19 and TRBJ1-2; TRBD1 matches 7 bases. V shed 9 bases, J shed 4 bases, and the junction held 5 bases outside the gene matches. The CDR3 consists of 12 residues. Germline CDR1 is LNHDA and CDR2 is SQIVND (reference sequence). CDR3 coding DNA: TGTGCCAGCCTGGACAGGACCTATGGCTACACCTTC. It yields the protein CASLDRTYGYTF.

The genes are TRBV7-8 and TRBJ2-1; D gene uncertain. The CDR3 totals 13 residues. In germline, CDR1 is SGHVS, CDR2 FQNEAQ. V lost 5 bases and J 7 bases, leaving 12 bases between the germline ends. The CDR3 spells CASSLIPSNEQFF. The DNA for the CDR3 is TGTGCCAGCAGCCTTATCCCATCAAATGAGCAGTTCTTC.

V gene TRBV19 combines with J gene TRBJ1-1; D is uncertain. This CDR3 comprises 14 residues. Germline V lookup: CDR1 LNHDA, CDR2 SQIVND (reference sequence). Trimming cost V 6 bases and J 4 bases, with 15 bases left between them. Here the CDR3 reads CASSPQPGVTEAFF. Written as DNA, the CDR3 is TGTGCCAGTAGCCCCCAGCCCGGGGTCACTGAAGCTTTCTTT.

V gene TRBV19 combines with J gene TRBJ1-1; D call uncertain. Trimming left V 1 base short and J 0 bases short, with 12 bases between. CDR1 and CDR2 (germline): LNHDA, SQIVND (reference sequence). The length of the CDR3 is 16 residues. CDR3 region: CASSIVSFSMNTEAFF. As DNA, the CDR3 is TGTGCCAGTAGTATAGTTTCGTTTTCGATGAACACTGAAGCTTTCTTT.

The gene calls are TRBV28 and TRBJ2-1, with D unresolved. Germline loops: CDR1 MDHEN, CDR2 SYDVKM. Trimming removed 4 bases at V and 0 bases at J, with 16 bases between. CDR3 length equals 17 residues. The CDR3 sequence is CASSWDTRSSSYNEQFF. CDR3 DNA sequence: TGTGCCAGCAGTTGGGATACCAGATCTAGCTCCTACAATGAGCAGTTCTTC.

This clone has only one observation. The gene calls are TRBV7-5 and TRBJ2-1; the table calls TRBD2, which could not be checked here. TRBV7-5 is flagged as a pseudogene. The CDR3 is 18 amino acids. The CDR3 protein is CARSLSTSEREGNNEQFF. The DNA of the CDR3 is TGTGCCAGAAGCTTATCGACTTCGGAGCGGGAGGGGAACAATGAGCAGTTCTTC.

The chain recombines TRBV7-2 with TRBJ1-1; D may be TRBD1 (5 bases). Trimming cost V 2 bases and J 5 bases, with 18 bases left between them. The length of the CDR3 is 16 residues. The germline V gene encodes CDR1 SGHTA and CDR2 FQGNSA. The CDR3 reads CASSLPTLAGRTEAFF. The CDR3 coding sequence is TGTGCCAGCAGCTTACCCACTTTGGCAGGGAGGACTGAAGCTTTCTTT.

The rearrangement links TRBV5-1 to TRBJ2-5; 7 positions match TRBD1. Germline assignment: CDR1 SGHRS and CDR2 YFSETQ. The CDR3 spans 14 residues. Losses at the gene ends were 4 bases for V and 5 bases for J; bases not matched to a gene: 8. CDR3 protein: CASSMTPRGETQYF. CDR3 sequence (DNA): TGCGCCAGCAGCATGACCCCCAGGGGGGAGACCCAGTACTTC. Complete variable domain (other parts from reference TRBV5-1 and TRBJ2-5): KAGVTQTPRYLIKTRGQQVTLSCSPISGHRSVSWYQQTPGQGLQFLFEYFSETQRNKGNFPGRFSGRQFSNSRSEMNVSTLELGDSALYLCASSMTPRGETQYFGPGTRLLVL.